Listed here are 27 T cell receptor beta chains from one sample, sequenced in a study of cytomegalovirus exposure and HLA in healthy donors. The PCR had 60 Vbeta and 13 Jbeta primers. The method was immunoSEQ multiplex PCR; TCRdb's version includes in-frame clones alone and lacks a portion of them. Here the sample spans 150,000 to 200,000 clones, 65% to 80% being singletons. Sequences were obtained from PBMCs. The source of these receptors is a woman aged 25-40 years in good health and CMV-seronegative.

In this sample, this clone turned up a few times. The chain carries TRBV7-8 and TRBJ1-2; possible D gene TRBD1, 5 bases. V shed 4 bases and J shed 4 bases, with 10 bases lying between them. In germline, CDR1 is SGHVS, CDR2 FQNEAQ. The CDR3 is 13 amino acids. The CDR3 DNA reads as TGTGCCAGCAGCTCGTCGGGACTCTATGGCTACACCTTC. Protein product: CASSSSGLYGYTF.

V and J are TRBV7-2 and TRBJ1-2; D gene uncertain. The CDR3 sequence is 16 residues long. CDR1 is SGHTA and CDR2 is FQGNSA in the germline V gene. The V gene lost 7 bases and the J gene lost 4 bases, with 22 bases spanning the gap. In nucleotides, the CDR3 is TGTGCCAGCACCACTACATATAGGAGGCTGCCCTATGGCTACACCTTC. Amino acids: CASTTTYRRLPYGYTF.

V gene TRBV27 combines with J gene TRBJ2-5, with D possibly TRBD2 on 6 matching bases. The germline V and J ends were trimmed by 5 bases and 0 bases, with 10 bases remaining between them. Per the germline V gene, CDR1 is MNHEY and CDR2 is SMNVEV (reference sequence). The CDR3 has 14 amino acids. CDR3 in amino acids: CASSGGANQETQYF. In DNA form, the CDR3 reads TGTGCCAGCAGTGGCGGGGCGAACCAAGAGACCCAGTACTTC.

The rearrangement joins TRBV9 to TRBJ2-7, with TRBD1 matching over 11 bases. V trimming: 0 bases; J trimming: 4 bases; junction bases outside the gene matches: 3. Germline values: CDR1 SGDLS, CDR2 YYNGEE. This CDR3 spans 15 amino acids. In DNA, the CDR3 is TGTGCCAGCAGCGTAGCTGGGACAGGGGGGTACGAGCAGTACTTC. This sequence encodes CASSVAGTGGYEQYF. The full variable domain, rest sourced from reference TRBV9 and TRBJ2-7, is DSGVTQTPKHLITATGQRVTLRCSPRSGDLSVYWYQQSLDQGLQFLIQYYNGEERAKGNILERFSAQQFPDLHSELNLSSLELGDSALYFCASSVAGTGGYEQYFGPGTRLTVT.

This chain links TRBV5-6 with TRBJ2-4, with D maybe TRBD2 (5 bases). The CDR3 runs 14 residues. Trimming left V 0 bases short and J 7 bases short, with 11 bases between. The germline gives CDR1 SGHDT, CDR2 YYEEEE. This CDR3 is CASSLGRGLNIQYF. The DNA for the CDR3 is TGTGCCAGCAGCTTGGGACGGGGATTGAACATTCAGTACTTC.

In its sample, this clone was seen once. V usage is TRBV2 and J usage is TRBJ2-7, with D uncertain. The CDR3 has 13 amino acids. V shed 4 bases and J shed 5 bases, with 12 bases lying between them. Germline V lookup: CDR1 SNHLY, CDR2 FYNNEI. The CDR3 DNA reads TGTGCCAGCAGTGTGGGCCCCTTGAACGAGCAGTACTTC. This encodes CASSVGPLNEQYF. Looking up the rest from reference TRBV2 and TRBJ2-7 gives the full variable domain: EPEVTQTPSHQVTQMGQEVILRCVPISNHLYFYWYRQILGQKVEFLVSFYNNEISEKSEIFDDQFSVERPDGSNFTLKIRSTKLEDSAMYFCASSVGPLNEQYFGPGTRLTVT.

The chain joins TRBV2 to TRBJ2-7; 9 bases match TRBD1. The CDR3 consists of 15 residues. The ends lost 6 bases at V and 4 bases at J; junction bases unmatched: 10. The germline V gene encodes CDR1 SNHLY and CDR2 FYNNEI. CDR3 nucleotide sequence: TGTGCCAGCAGCGTACCGGGACAGGGTTGGTACGAGCAGTACTTC. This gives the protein CASSVPGQGWYEQYF.

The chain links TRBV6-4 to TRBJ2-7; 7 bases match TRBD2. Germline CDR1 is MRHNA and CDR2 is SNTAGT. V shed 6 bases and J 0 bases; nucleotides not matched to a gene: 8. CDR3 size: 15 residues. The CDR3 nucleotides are TGTGCCAGCAGGGCCTCGGGACTACCCTCCTACGAGCAGTACTTC. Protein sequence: CASRASGLPSYEQYF.

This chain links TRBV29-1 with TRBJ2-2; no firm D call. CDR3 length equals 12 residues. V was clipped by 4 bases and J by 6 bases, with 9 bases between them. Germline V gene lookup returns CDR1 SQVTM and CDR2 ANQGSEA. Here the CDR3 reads CSVVLNSGELFF. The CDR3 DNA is TGCAGCGTTGTTTTAAACTCCGGGGAGCTGTTTTTT.

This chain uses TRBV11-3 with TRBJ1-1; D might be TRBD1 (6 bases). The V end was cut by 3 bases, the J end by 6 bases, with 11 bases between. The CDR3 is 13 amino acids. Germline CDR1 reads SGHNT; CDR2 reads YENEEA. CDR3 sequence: CASSLIGGAEAFF. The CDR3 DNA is TGTGCCAGCAGCTTGATTGGGGGCGCTGAAGCTTTCTTT.

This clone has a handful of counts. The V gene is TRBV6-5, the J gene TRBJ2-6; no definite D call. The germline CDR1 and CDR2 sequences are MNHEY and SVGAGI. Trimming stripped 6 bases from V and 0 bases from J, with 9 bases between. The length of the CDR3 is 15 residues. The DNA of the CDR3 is TGTGCCAGCAGATCCTACGCCTCTGGGGCCAACGTCCTGACTTTC. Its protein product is CASRSYASGANVLTF.

The CDR3 nucleotides read TGTGCCAGCAGTCTAGGGGGGGGAACCTACGAGCAGTACTTC. Its translation is CASSLGGGTYEQYF. This sequence joins TRBV28 and TRBJ2-7, with D tentatively TRBD2 (7 bases). CDR3 length: 14 residues. The V gene's germline CDR1 is MDHEN and CDR2 SYDVKM. Deletions cut 5 bases from V and 2 bases from J, with 13 bases between.

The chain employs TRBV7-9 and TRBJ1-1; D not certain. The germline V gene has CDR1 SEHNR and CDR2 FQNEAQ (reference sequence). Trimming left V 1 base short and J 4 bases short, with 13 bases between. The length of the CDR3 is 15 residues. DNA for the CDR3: TGTGCCAGCAGCTTAGGCGCTGGGAGGTTCACTGAAGCTTTCTTT. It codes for CASSLGAGRFTEAFF. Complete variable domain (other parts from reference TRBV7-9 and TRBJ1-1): DTGVSQNPRHKITKRGQNVTFRCDPISEHNRLYWYRQTLGQGPEFLTYFQNEAQLEKSRLLSDRFSAERPKGSFSTLEIQRTEQGDSAMYLCASSLGAGRFTEAFFGQGTRLTVV.

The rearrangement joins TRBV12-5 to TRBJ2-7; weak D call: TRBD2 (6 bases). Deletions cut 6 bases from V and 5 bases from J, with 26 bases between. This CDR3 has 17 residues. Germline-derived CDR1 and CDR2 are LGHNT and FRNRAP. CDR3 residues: CASGDPASGPTGDEQYF. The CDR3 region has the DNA TGTGCTAGTGGAGACCCAGCCAGCGGGCCCACCGGGGACGAGCAGTACTTC.

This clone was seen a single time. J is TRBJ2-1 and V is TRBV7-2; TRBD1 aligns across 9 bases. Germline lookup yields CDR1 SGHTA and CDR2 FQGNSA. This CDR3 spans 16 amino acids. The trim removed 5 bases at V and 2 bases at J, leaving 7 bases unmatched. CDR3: CASSPPGDRAYNEQFF. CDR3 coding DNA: TGTGCCAGCAGCCCCCCGGGGGACAGGGCCTACAATGAGCAGTTCTTC.

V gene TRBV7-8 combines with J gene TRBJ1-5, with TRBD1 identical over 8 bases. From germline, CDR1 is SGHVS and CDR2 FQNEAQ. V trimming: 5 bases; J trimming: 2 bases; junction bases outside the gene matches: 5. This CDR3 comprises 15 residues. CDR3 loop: CASSPMDRGNQPQHF. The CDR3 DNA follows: TGTGCCAGCAGCCCAATGGACAGGGGCAATCAGCCCCAGCATTTT.

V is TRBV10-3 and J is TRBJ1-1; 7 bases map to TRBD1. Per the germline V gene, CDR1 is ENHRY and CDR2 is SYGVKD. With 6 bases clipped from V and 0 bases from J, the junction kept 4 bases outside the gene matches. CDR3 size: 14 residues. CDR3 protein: CAIRRQGLNTEAFF. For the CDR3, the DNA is TGTGCCATCAGGCGACAGGGATTGAACACTGAAGCTTTCTTT.

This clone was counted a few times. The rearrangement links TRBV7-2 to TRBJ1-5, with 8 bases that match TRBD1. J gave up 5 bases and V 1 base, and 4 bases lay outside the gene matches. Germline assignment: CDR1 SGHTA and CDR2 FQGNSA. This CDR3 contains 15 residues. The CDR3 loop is CASSLGGQGHQPQHF. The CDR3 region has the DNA TGTGCCAGCAGCTTAGGCGGACAGGGCCATCAGCCCCAGCATTTT.

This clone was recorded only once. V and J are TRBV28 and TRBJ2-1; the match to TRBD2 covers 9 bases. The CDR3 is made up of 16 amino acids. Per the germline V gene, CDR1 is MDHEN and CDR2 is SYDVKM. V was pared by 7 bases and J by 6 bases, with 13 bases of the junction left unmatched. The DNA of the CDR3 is TGTGCCAGCACTACCGTAGGCGGGAGGGCCCTCAATGAGCAGTTCTTC. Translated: CASTTVGGRALNEQFF.

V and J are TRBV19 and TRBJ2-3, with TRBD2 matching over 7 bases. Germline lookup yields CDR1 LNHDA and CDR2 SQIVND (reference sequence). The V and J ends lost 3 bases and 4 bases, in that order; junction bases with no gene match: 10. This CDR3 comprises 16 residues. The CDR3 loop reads CASSIGTTTYPDTQYF. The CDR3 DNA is TGTGCCAGTAGTATTGGGACTACTACGTACCCAGATACGCAGTATTTT. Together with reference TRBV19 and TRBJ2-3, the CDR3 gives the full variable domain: DGGITQSPKYLFRKEGQNVTLSCEQNLNHDAMYWYRQDPGQGLRLIYYSQIVNDFQKGDIAEGYSVSREKKESFPLTVTSAQKNPTAFYLCASSIGTTTYPDTQYFGPGTRLTVL.

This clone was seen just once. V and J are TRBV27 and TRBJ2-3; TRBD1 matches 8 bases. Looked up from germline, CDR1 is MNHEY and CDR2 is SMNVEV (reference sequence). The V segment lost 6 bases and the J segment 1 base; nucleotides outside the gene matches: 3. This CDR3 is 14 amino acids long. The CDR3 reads CASRLDRGTDTQYF. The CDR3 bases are TGTGCCAGCAGGTTGGACAGGGGCACAGATACGCAGTATTTT.

The DNA for the CDR3 is TGTGCCAGCAGCGTCGGGACAGGGGGGACGGGCTATGGCTACACCTTC. Translating gives CASSVGTGGTGYGYTF. The chain is built from TRBV9 and TRBJ1-2; 11 bases match TRBD1. J gave up 4 bases and V 2 bases, and 7 bases lay outside the gene matches. Per germline, CDR1 SGDLS and CDR2 YYNGEE. The CDR3 is 16 residues long.

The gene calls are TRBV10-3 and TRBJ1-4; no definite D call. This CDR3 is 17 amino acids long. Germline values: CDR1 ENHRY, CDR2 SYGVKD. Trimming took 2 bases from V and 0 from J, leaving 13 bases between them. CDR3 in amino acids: CAISESPAEATNEKLFF. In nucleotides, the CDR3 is TGTGCCATCAGTGAGAGCCCGGCCGAGGCAACTAATGAAAAACTGTTTTTT.

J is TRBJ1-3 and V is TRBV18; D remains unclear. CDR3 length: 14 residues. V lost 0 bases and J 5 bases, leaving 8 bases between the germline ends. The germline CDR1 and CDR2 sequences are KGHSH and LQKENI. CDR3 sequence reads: CASSPPERRNTIYF. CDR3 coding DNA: TGTGCCAGCTCACCACCCGAGCGGAGAAACACCATATATTTT.

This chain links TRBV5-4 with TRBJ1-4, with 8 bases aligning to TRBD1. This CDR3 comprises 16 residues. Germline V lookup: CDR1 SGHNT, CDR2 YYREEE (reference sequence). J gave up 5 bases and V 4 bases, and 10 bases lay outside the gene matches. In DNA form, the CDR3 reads TGTGCCAGCAGCCGGGGACAGGACGTCCAAAATGAAAAACTGTTTTTT. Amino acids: CASSRGQDVQNEKLFF.

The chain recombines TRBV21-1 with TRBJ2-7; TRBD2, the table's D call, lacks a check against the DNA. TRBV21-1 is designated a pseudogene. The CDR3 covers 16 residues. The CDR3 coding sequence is TGTGCCAGCAGCAAAACTGTCCTTGAAGTGACCTACGAGCAGTACTTC. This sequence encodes CASSKTVLEVTYEQYF.

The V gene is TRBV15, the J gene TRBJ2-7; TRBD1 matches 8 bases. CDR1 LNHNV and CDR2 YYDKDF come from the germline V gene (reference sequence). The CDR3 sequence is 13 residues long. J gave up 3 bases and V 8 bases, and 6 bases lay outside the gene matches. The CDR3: CATQGQEDYEQYF. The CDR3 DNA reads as TGTGCCACCCAGGGACAGGAGGACTACGAGCAGTACTTC.